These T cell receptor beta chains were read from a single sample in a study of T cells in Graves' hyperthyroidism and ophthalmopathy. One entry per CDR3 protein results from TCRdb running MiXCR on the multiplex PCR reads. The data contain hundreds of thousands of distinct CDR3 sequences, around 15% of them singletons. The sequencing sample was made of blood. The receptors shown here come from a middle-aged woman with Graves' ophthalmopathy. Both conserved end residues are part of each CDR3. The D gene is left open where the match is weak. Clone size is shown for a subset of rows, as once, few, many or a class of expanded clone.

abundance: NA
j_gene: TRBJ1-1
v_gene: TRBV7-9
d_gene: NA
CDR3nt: TGTGCCAGCAGCGCCGTGGCAGGGTTAGCCACTGAAGCTTTCTTT
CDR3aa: CASSAVAGLATEAFF

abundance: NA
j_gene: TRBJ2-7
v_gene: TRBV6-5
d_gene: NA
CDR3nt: TGTGCCAGCAGTTATTCAGGGGCAGGTTACGAGCAGTACTTC
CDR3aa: CASSYSGAGYEQYF

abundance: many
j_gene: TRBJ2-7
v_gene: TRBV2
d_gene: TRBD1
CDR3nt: TGTGCCAGCAGTGTCTTGCCCGGACAGGGAAAGGGAGACGAGCAGTACTTC
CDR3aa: CASSVLPGQGKGDEQYF

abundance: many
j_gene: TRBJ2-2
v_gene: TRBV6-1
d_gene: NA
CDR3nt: TGTGCCAGCAGTGTAAGGGGATGGGACGCCGGGGAGCTGTTTTTT
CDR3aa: CASSVRGWDAGELFF

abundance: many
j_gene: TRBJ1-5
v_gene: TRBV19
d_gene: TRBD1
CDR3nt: TGTGCCAGTACCATGTTTGCGACAGGGGCGGGCAATCAGCCCCAGCATTTT
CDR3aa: CASTMFATGAGNQPQHF

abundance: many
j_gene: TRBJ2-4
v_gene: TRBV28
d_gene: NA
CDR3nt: TGTGCCAGCAGTTCGGCCGGGACAGCCAAAAACATTCAGTACTTC
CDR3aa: CASSSAGTAKNIQYF

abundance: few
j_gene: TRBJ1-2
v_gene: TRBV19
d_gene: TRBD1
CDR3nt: TGTGCCAGTAGTCCTTCGGGACAGCTCCATTATGGCTACACCTTC
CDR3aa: CASSPSGQLHYGYTF

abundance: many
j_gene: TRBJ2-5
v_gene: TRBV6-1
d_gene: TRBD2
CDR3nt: TGTGCCAGCAGTAGATCTAGCGGGAGGGCCGGGCTGGAGACCCAGTACTTC
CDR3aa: CASSRSSGRAGLETQYF

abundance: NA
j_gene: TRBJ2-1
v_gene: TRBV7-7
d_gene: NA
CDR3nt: TGTGCTAGCAGCCCGGGACGTCCGACCAACAATGAGCAGTTCTTC
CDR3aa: CASSPGRPTNNEQFF

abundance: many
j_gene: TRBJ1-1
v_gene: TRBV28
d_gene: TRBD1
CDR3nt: TGTGCCAGCGAACAGGGGGGCACTGAAGCTTTCTTT
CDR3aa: CASEQGGTEAFF

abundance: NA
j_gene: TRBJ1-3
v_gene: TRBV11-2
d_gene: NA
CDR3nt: TGTGCCAGCAGCTCCACTCGGGCGACCGCTGGAAACACCATATATTTT
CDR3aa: CASSSTRATAGNTIYF

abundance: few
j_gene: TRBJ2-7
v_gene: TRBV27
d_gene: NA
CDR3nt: TGTGCCAGCAGTTCCCCCCGGACGGGAACCTACGAGCAGTACTTC
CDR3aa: CASSSPRTGTYEQYF

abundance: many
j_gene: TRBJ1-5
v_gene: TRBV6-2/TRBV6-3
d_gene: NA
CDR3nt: TGTGCCAGCAGTCCCCCGGGACAAGGGTCTTATAGCAATCAGCCCCAGCATTTT
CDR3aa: CASSPPGQGSYSNQPQHF

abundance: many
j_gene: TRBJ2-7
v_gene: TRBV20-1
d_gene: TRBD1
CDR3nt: TGCAGTGCTTATTCCACAGGGGGCGCATCCTACGAGCAGTACTTC
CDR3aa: CSAYSTGGASYEQYF

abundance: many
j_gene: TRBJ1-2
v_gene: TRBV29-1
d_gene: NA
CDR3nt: TGCAGCGTTGAGGGAGTAGGTGGCTACACCTTC
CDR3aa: CSVEGVGGYTF

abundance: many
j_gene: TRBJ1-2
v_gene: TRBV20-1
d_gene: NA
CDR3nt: TGCAGTGCTAGAGAGGGGGGAATGGACTATGGCTACACCTTC
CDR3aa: CSAREGGMDYGYTF